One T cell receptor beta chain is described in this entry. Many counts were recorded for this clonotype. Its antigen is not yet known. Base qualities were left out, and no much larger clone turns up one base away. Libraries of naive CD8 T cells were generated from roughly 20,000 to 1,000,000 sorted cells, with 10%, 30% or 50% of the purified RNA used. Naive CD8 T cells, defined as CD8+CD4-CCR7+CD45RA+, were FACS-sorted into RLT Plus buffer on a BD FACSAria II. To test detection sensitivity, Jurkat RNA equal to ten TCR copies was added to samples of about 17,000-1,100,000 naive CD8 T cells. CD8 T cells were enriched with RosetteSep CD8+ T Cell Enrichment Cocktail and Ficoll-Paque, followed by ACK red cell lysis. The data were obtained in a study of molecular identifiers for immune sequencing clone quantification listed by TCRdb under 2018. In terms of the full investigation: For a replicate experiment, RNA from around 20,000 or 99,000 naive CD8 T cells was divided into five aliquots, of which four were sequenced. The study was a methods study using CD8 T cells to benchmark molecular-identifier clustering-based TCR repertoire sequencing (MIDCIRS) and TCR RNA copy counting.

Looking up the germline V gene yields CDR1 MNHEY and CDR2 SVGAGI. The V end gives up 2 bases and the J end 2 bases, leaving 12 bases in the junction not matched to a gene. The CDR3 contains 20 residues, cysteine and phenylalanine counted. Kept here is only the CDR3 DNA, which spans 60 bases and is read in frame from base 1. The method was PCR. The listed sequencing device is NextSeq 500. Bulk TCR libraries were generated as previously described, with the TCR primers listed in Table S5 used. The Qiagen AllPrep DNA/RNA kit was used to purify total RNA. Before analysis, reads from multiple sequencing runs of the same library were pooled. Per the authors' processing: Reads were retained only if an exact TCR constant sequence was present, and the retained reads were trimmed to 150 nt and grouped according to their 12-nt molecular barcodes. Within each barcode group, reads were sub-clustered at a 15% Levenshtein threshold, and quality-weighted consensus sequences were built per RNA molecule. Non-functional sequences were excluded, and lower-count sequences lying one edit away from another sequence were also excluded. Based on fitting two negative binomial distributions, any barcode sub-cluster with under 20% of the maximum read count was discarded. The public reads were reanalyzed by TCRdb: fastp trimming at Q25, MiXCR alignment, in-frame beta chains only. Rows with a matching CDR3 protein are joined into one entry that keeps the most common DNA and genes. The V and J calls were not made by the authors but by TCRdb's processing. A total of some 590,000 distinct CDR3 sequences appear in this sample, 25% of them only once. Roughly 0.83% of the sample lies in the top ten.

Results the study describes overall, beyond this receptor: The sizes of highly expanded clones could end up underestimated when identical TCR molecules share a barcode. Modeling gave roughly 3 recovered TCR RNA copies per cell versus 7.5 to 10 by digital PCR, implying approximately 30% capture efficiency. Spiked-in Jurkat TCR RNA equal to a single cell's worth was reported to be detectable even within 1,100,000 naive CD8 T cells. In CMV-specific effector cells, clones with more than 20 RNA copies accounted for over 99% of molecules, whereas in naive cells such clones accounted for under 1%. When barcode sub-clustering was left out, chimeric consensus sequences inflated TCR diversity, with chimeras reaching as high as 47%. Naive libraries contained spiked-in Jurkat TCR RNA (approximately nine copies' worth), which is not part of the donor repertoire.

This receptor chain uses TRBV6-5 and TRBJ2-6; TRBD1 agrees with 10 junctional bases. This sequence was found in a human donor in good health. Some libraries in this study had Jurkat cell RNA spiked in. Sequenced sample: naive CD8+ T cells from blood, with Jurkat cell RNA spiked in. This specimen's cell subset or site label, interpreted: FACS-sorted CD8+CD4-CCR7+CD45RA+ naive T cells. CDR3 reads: CASSYQNRDRGLTGANVLTF. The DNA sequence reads TGTGCCAGCAGTTACCAAAACCGGGACAGGGGCCTTACTGGGGCCAACGTCCTGACTTTC.